This entry lists 10 T cell receptor beta chains sequenced from one sample in a study of memory CD4+ T cells and cytomegalovirus serostatus. Sequencing used immunoSEQ multiplex PCR; TCRdb keeps in-frame clones, though not all of them. Altogether about 58,000 clones are present, more than 65% being singletons, with the ten largest covering under 0.5%. The sort gate was single viable CD3+CD4+CD8-CD45RO+ cells for memory CD4+ T cells. Sequencing was done on a sample of memory CD4+ T cells from blood. The receptors shown here come from an adult in good health and CMV-seronegative. Some clones in this sample may be carry-over from other donors' samples.

This sequence joins TRBV27 and TRBJ2-7; 9 positions match TRBD2. This CDR3 has 16 residues. V lost 4 bases, J lost 5 bases, and 12 bases stayed unmatched. The germline V gene has CDR1 MNHEY and CDR2 SMNVEV (reference sequence). The CDR3 loop is CASSYVLAGKGDEQYF. The CDR3 coding sequence is TGTGCCAGCAGTTATGTTCTAGCGGGAAAGGGGGACGAGCAGTACTTC.

The chain couples TRBV10-3 to TRBJ2-3; D gene ambiguous. The germline V gene has CDR1 ENHRY and CDR2 SYGVKD. Trimming took off 0 bases at V and 6 bases at J, with 4 bases between the two ends. The CDR3 totals 12 residues. The CDR3 sequence is CAISESRDTQYF. As DNA, the CDR3 is TGTGCCATCAGTGAGTCGAGGGATACGCAGTATTTT.

The chain is built from TRBV15 and TRBJ2-7, with 11 bases identical to TRBD1. This CDR3 comprises 15 residues. Unmatched junction bases numbered 8, after V lost 8 bases and J lost 2 bases. The V gene's germline CDR1 is LNHNV and CDR2 YYDKDF (reference sequence). The CDR3 bases are TGTGCCACCGCTTCGTGGGACAGGGGGACCTACGAGCAGTACTTC. Its protein product is CATASWDRGTYEQYF.

The chain couples TRBV6-6 to TRBJ2-1; 7 positions match TRBD2. The CDR3 length is 13 residues. CDR1 MNHNY and CDR2 SVGAGI come from the germline V gene (reference sequence). After removal of 6 bases from V and 9 bases from J, the junction contained 8 bases not matched to a gene. The CDR3, as DNA: TGTGCCAGCAGCTTGAGCGGGGAGGGTGAGCAGTTCTTC. Amino acid sequence: CASSLSGEGEQFF.

The rearrangement links TRBV27 to TRBJ2-3; 9 positions agree with TRBD1. This CDR3 is built from 15 residues. From germline, CDR1 is MNHEY and CDR2 SMNVEV (reference sequence). The J segment lost 1 base and the V segment lost 1 base, leaving 0 bases of the junction unmatched. The CDR3 sequence is CASSLWTGGTDTQYF. CDR3 bases: TGTGCCAGCAGTTTATGGACAGGGGGCACAGATACGCAGTATTTT.

This sequence joins TRBV18 and TRBJ2-7; D ambiguous. Per germline, CDR1 KGHSH and CDR2 LQKENI. The germline V and J ends were trimmed by 3 bases and 3 bases, with 6 bases remaining between them. The CDR3 has 12 amino acids. The CDR3 DNA sequence: TGTGCCAGCTCACCGGATGACTACGAGCAGTACTTC. It specifies CASSPDDYEQYF.

The chain is built from TRBV4-2 and TRBJ2-7; 15 bases align to TRBD2. This CDR3 spans 17 amino acids. Germline V lookup: CDR1 LGHNA, CDR2 YNFKEQ. V gave up 0 bases and J gave up 6 bases; unmatched junction bases: 6. The CDR3, as DNA: TGTGCCAGCAGCCAAGAGGGGACTAGCGGGAGGAGCTCCGAGCAGTACTTC. Amino acid sequence: CASSQEGTSGRSSEQYF.

This chain links TRBV6-5 with TRBJ2-1; 10 nucleotides agree with TRBD2. CDR3 length: 15 amino acids. V shed 2 bases, J shed 9 bases, and the junction held 7 bases outside the gene matches. Germline V gene lookup returns CDR1 MNHEY and CDR2 SVGAGI. DNA of the CDR3: TGTGCCAGCAGTTACGTCCTAGCGGGAGTGGGTGAGCAGTTCTTC. This translates into CASSYVLAGVGEQFF.

This chain links TRBV28 with TRBJ1-1, with D maybe TRBD1 (5 bases). V lost 7 bases and J 3 bases, leaving 15 bases between the germline ends. There are 14 residues in the CDR3. The germline CDR1 and CDR2 sequences are MDHEN and SYDVKM. For the CDR3, the DNA is TGTGCCAGCATCCTGGTGGGGGGGGACACTGAAGCTTTCTTT. Protein sequence: CASILVGGDTEAFF.

V is TRBV27 and J is TRBJ1-5; D is unresolved. CDR1 MNHEY and CDR2 SMNVEV come from the germline V gene (reference sequence). This CDR3 has 14 amino acids. The ends were cut back, 2 bases at V and 3 bases at J, with 8 bases in the middle. CDR3 nucleotide sequence: TGTGCCAGCAGTTTAGGGCAGCTCAATCAGCCCCAGCATTTT. Translating it yields CASSLGQLNQPQHF.